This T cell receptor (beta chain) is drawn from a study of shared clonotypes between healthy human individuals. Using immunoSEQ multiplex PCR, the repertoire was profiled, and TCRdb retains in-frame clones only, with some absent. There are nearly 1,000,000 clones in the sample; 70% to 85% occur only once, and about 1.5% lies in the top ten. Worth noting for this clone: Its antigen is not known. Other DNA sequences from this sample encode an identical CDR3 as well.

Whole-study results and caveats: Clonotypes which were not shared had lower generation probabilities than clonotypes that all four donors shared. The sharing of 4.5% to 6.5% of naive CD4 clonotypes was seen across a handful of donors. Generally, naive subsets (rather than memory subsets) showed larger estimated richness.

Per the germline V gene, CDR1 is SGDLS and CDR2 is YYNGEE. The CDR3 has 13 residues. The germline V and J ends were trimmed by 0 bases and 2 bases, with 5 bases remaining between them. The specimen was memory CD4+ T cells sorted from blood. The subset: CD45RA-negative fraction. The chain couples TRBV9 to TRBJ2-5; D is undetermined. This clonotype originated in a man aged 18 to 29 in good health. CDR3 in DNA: TGTGCCAGCAGCGTAGGGGTTCAAGAGACCCAGTACTTC. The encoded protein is CASSVGVQETQYF.